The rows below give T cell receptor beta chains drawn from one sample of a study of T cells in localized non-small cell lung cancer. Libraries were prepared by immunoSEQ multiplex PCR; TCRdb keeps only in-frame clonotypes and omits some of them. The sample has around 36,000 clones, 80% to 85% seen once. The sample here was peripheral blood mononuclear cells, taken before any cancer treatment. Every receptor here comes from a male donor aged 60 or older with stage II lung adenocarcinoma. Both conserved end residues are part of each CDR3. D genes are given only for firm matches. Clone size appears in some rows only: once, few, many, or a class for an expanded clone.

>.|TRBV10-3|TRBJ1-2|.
CAISEGGYYGYTF
TGTGCCATCAGTGAGGGGGGATACTATGGCTACACCTTC
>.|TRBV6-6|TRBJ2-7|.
CASSYSKEQYF
TGTGCCAGCAGTTACTCGAAAGAGCAGTACTTC
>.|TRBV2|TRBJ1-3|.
CATSRASYTIYF
TGTGCCACGTCTCGTGCCTCTTACACCATATATTTT
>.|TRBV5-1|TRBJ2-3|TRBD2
CASAVTRAGAQYF
TGCGCCAGCGCGGTCACGCGGGCGGGAGCGCAGTATTTT
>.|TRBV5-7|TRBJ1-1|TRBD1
CASSPWTGAMNTEAFF
TGTGCCAGCAGCCCCTGGACAGGGGCCATGAACACTGAAGCTTTCTTT
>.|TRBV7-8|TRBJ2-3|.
CASSLVNPVSTDTQYF
TGTGCCAGCAGCTTAGTCAACCCAGTTTCCACAGATACGCAGTATTTT
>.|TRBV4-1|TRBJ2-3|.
CASSQDPGHPSTDTQYF
TGCGCCAGCAGCCAAGATCCCGGCCACCCTAGCACAGATACGCAGTATTTT
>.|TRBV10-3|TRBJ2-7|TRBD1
CAIKGQGKSYEQYF
TGTGCCATCAAGGGACAGGGGAAGTCCTACGAGCAGTACTTC
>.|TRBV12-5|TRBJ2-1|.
CASGFATPVAEQFF
TGTGCTAGTGGTTTCGCTACCCCCGTCGCTGAGCAGTTCTTC
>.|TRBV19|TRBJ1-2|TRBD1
CASSTIYLGQGEGGYTF
TGTGCCAGTAGTACCATCTACCTGGGACAGGGAGAGGGTGGCTACACCTTC
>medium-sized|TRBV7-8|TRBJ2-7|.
CASSSSHGAQYEQYF
TGTGCCAGCAGCTCCTCCCACGGGGCCCAGTACGAGCAGTACTTC
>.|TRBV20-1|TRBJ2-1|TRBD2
CSATEGKRELF
TGCAGTGCTACGGAAGGGAAGCGGGAGCTCTTC
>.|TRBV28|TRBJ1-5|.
CASSLTAINQPQHF
TGTGCCAGCAGTTTAACCGCAATCAATCAGCCCCAGCATTTT
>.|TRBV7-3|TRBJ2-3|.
CASSSQGQDTQYF
TGTGCCAGCAGCTCCCAGGGTCAAGATACGCAGTATTTT
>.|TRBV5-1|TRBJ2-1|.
CASSPQANEQFF
TGCGCCAGCAGCCCCCAAGCGAATGAGCAGTTCTTC
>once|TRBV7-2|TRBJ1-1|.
CASSLARGSVNTEAFF
TGTGCCAGCAGCTTAGCGCGGGGCAGTGTGAACACTGAAGCTTTCTTT
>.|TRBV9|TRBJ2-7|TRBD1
CASSAGGQAIYEQYF
TGTGCCAGCAGCGCTGGGGGACAGGCGATCTACGAGCAGTACTTC
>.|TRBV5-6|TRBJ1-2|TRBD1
CASSLGGVEGYTF
TGTGCCAGCAGCTTAGGGGGCGTGGAGGGCTACACCTTC
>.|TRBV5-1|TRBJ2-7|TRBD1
CASTGTGGTNEQYF
TGCGCCAGCACCGGGACAGGGGGAACAAACGAGCAGTACTTC
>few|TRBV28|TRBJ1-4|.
CASSSPWATNEKLFF
TGTGCCAGCAGTTCCCCCTGGGCAACTAATGAAAAACTGTTTTTT
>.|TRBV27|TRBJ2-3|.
CASSLGFASTDTQYF
TGTGCCAGCAGTTTAGGTTTCGCTAGCACAGATACGCAGTATTTT
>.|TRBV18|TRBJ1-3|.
CASSGEAFSGNTIYF
TGTGCCAGCTCGGGGGAGGCCTTCTCTGGAAACACCATATATTTT
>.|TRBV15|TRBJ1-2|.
CATSRVGRDGDYGYTF
TGTGCCACCAGCAGAGTGGGTAGGGATGGGGACTATGGCTACACCTTC
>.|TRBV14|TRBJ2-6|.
CASSQGAPGANVLTF
TGTGCCAGCAGCCAAGGAGCCCCTGGGGCCAACGTCCTGACTTTC
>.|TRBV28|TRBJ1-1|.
CASRGLPPANTEAFF
TGTGCCAGCAGGGGACTCCCTCCCGCGAACACTGAAGCTTTCTTT
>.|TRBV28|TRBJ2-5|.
CASTEAVGLQETQYF
TGTGCCAGCACCGAGGCGGTCGGCCTACAAGAGACCCAGTACTTC
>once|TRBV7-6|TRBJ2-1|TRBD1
CASSLRDRGYTIPYNEQFF
TGTGCCAGCAGCTTGAGGGACAGGGGATATACTATCCCCTACAATGAGCAGTTCTTC
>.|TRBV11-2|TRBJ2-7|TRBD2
CASSSKTSGSYEQYF
TGTGCCAGCAGCTCCAAGACTAGCGGGAGCTACGAGCAGTACTTC